This T cell receptor beta chain was found in a study of PD-1 blockade in classical Hodgkin lymphoma. Whole-study results and caveats: CD4+ TCR diversity rose significantly by C4D1, and CD8+ TCR diversity did not. Before treatment, TCR diversity in newly diagnosed patients was reportedly lower than in healthy donors. Repertoire differences lack defined causes, possibly disease activity or prior therapy.

Clones were sequenced by immunoSEQ multiplex PCR, and TCRdb holds only the in-frame ones, with some missing. Of 35,000 to 40,000 clones listed, 88% are singletons. All trial patients relapsed after autologous stem cell transplantation. As for this clone: Antigen specificity is unknown.

The V segment lost 0 bases and the J segment 10 bases; nucleotides outside the gene matches: 12. CDR1 and CDR2 from the germline V gene are LNHNV and YYDKDF (reference sequence). The CDR3 has 16 residues. The V call is TRBV15, the J call TRBJ2-5; 9 nucleotides match TRBD2. This specimen was peripheral blood mononuclear cells (PBMCs), taken before the second cycle of nivolumab. The clonotype originates from a human donor with classical Hodgkin lymphoma. CDR3 sequence: CATSREAGGPGGSQYF. The CDR3 region has the DNA TGTGCCACCAGCAGAGAGGCGGGAGGGCCGGGAGGGAGCCAGTACTTC.